Described below is a single T cell receptor beta chain sequence and its context. This clonotype came up a few times. Its target antigen remains unknown. Per-base quality was not reported, and no clone a single base away is much larger than it. CDR1 and CDR2, per the germline V gene, are SGHAT and FQNNGV. The CDR3 sequence holds 16 residues, the cysteine and phenylalanine included. Only the CDR3 DNA is retained, 48 bases long and in frame from the first base. Germline trimming amounts to 1 base on V and 4 bases on J, with 6 as the count of junction bases outside the gene matches. This record belongs to a study of human T cells and chemical hapten exposure (TCRdb year 2021). With respect to the entire study: For sensitization, 2% DPC in acetone was applied to a 2 cm by 2 cm area of upper inner arm skin. Patients additionally received weekly therapeutic DPC doses to the scalp throughout the roughly 25-week study period. Patch testing was performed on the upper back with Finn chambers containing 0.01% DPC, and the patch tests were scored after 6 days according to International Contact Dermatitis Research Group standards. Most of the patients in the cohort were female, and the cohort covered alopecia areata with under or over 50% scalp involvement, alopecia totalis and alopecia universalis. The libraries were sequenced as a pool, and the TCR yield per sample differed mostly because of small variations in library volumes within the pool. In alopecia patients, the study followed how the peripheral blood TCR repertoire changed in vivo over primary and secondary sensitization to diphenylcyclopropenone (DPC), a hapten. Patient blood was sampled pre-sensitization (week 0) and at 2, 6 and about 24 weeks after DPC sensitization. Blood for TCR sequencing was provided by twenty-nine alopecia patients at one to four time points (pre-sensitization, 2, 6 and 24 weeks). What the authors observed across the whole study: A positive correlation was found between the number of PT1 expanded TCRs and patch test score, with significance reached at thresholds 8, 16 and 32 but not 4. Because all patients had alopecia, a presumed autoimmune disease, the immune response of the patients might differ from that of healthy individuals. After repeated subsampling, changes were observed in the strength of the expansion versus patch-test correlation and in the threshold at which the correlation became significant. DPC sensitization did not change how many TCRs were above 1 in 1000 frequency, and no evidence was found of alterations in global repertoire structure. Compared with pre-sensitization or healthy control sets, expanded TCRs formed significantly more large CDR3 similarity clusters, which is consistent with antigen-driven responses.

To prepare the library, RACE was applied. Data came from a NextSeq 500. Library preparation attached unique molecular identifiers to individual cDNA molecules for quantitative, reproducible TCR counting. From each blood RNA sample, both TCR alpha and TCR beta chains were sequenced. On the authors' methods: A median of approximately 100,000 TCRs per sample was observed, with a range of about 20,000 to 690,600. V, J and CDR3 annotation of the TCR reads was carried out using the Decombinator software suite. To make PS versus PT1 abundance plots, every sample was subsampled to the same number of TCRs (28,000). TCRs were defined as expanded if absent before sensitization and observed at least eight times at the 2-week time point. TCRdb reanalyzed the raw reads on its own, using fastp at Q25 for trimming and MiXCR for clone calling, and kept in-frame beta chains. Rows with a matching CDR3 protein are joined into one entry that keeps the most common DNA and genes. The V and J calls and clone size are TCRdb's, not the authors'. This sample lists over 85,000 distinct CDR3 sequences; approximately 13% were detected once. The ten largest make up 2% to 2.5% of the sample.

According to the study, the label for this sample's time point signals: patch test 1, 2 weeks after DPC sensitization. The treatment or condition label, as the study defines it: therapeutic diphenylcyclopropenone sensitization with weekly scalp DPC. At every patch-test visit, the blood draw took place before the patch test was put on. Patients were considered eligible if aged 18 to 70, diagnosed with alopecia and deemed suitable for DPC therapy, and patients were excluded if pregnant. Unfractionated whole blood was collected in Tempus Blood RNA tubes, and total RNA was extracted from that blood. The material sequenced was whole blood, taken in connection with sensitization to the hapten diphenylcyclopropenone (DPC). This TCR came from a woman aged 40 to 55 with alopecia areata. Some clones in this sample may be carry-over from other donors' samples. The chain couples TRBV11-2 to TRBJ2-3, with 9 bases matching TRBD2. The CDR3 protein: CASSLGGSGSPDTQYF. The sequence in DNA is TGTGCCAGCAGCTTAGGGGGTAGCGGGAGTCCAGATACGCAGTATTTT.